This T cell receptor (beta chain) originates from a study of cytomegalovirus exposure and HLA in healthy donors. The ends were cut back, 0 bases at V and 10 bases at J, with 23 bases in the middle. This CDR3 contains 17 residues. Germline loops: CDR1 SGDLS, CDR2 YYNGEE. It was with 60 Vbeta and 13 Jbeta primers that the PCR ran. Clones were sequenced by immunoSEQ multiplex PCR, and TCRdb holds only the in-frame ones, with some missing. The profile shows fewer than 200,000 clones, about 90% of them singletons. Sequences were obtained from PBMCs. This clonotype was obtained from a girl in the first two years of life in good health and CMV-seronegative. The chain employs TRBV9 and TRBJ2-1, with D possibly matching TRBD2 (6 bases). For the CDR3, the DNA is TGTGCCAGCAGCGTAGAGGCATTAATAGCGGCGAGGGAAGAGCAGTTCTTC. Protein sequence: CASSVEALIAAREEQFF.